These 4 T cell receptor beta chains were all obtained from the same sample, sequenced in a study of T cells in Graves' hyperthyroidism and ophthalmopathy. RNA transcripts gave rise to amplified TCR beta CDR3 regions. Using the HTBI primer set, a first-round RT-PCR was run on the TCR CDR3. TCRdb used MiXCR to reprocess the multiplex PCR reads, holding one entry per CDR3 protein. The sample consists of around 400,000 distinct CDR3 sequences, 15% to 18% of them appearing once. Source material: blood. These receptors were taken from a woman aged 18 to 35 with Graves' hyperthyroidism that later progressed to Graves' ophthalmopathy.

This clonotype has at least ten counts. The chain recombines TRBV27 with TRBJ2-1; 10 bases align to TRBD1. Germline values: CDR1 MNHEY, CDR2 SMNVEV (reference sequence). This CDR3 region has 15 residues. V lost 4 bases and J lost 6; bases outside the gene matches: 6. The CDR3 protein is CASSSLGQGVNEQFF. DNA of the CDR3: TGTGCCAGCAGTTCTTTAGGACAGGGGGTCAATGAGCAGTTCTTC.

This clonotype was counted many times. The gene calls are TRBV6-1 and TRBJ2-7; 9 bases are shared with TRBD2. The J segment lost 1 base and the V segment lost 7 bases, leaving 14 bases of the junction unmatched. The CDR3 has 17 residues. Germline V gene lookup returns CDR1 MNHNS and CDR2 SASEGT. The chain's CDR3 is CASTPGGGLAPSYEQYF. In DNA form, the CDR3 reads TGTGCCAGCACCCCAGGGGGTGGACTAGCGCCTTCCTACGAGCAGTACTTC.

This rearrangement joins TRBV9 to TRBJ2-1, with 7 nucleotides matching TRBD2. With 4 bases clipped from V and 4 bases from J, the junction kept 17 bases outside the gene matches. The germline gives CDR1 SGDLS, CDR2 YYNGEE. The CDR3 length is 18 residues. The CDR3: CASSRKTGLTSYYNEQFF. CDR3 DNA sequence: TGTGCCAGCAGCCGTAAGACTGGCCTGACTAGCTATTACAATGAGCAGTTCTTC.

This chain links TRBV19 with TRBJ2-2; D remains ambiguous. The CDR3 has 16 amino acids. Germline V gene lookup returns CDR1 LNHDA and CDR2 SQIVND (reference sequence). V lost 3 bases and J lost 2, with 13 bases in between. CDR3 protein: CASSIGSDRNTGELFF. The DNA of the CDR3 is TGTGCCAGTAGTATCGGGTCGGATCGCAACACCGGGGAGCTGTTTTTT.